The 31 T cell receptor beta chains presented below share a single source sample, sequenced in a study of neurological immune-mediated disorders. TCRdb re-derived calls from the 5' RACE reads in MiXCR, one entry per CDR3 protein. The sample records about 58,000 distinct CDR3 sequences, approximately 3.1% being singletons. Sample: PBMCs. These receptor sequences come from a woman in her sixties with multiple sclerosis.

This clonotype was counted only a few times. The V gene is TRBV3-1, the J gene TRBJ1-2; 7 nucleotides agree with TRBD1. Trimming took 0 bases from V and 7 from J; bases not matched to a gene: 8. The V gene's germline CDR1 is LGHDT and CDR2 YNNKEL (reference sequence). The CDR3 loop spans 15 amino acids. The CDR3 reads CASSQDPRGFSGYTF. Here the CDR3 DNA reads TGTGCCAGCAGCCAAGATCCCAGGGGGTTTTCTGGCTACACCTTC. The complete variable domain, with remaining parts taken from reference TRBV3-1 and TRBJ1-2, reads DTAVSQTPKYLVTQMGNDKSIKCEQNLGHDTMYWYKQDSKKFLKIMFSYNNKELIINETVPNRFSPKSPDKAHLNLHINSLELGDSAVYFCASSQDPRGFSGYTFGSGTRLTVV.

This clonotype was observed at least ten times. The V gene is TRBV5-1, the J gene TRBJ2-2; no definite D call. The germline gives CDR1 SGHRS, CDR2 YFSETQ. This CDR3 is 11 amino acids long. Trimming took 8 bases from V and 6 from J, leaving 8 bases between them. CDR3 sequence (DNA): TGCGCCAGTGGGGTGGCCGGGGAGCTGTTTTTT. Its translation is CASGVAGELFF.

This clonotype was picked up many times. In DNA, the CDR3 is TGCAGTGGCAGGGAAGGAGGGACCCAGTACTTC. Its translation is CSGREGGTQYF. The chain joins TRBV20-1 to TRBJ2-5; possibly TRBD1 or TRBD2 for D (5 bases each). The V gene lost 7 bases and the J gene lost 7 bases, with 13 bases spanning the gap. In germline, CDR1 is DFQATT, CDR2 SNEGSKA (reference sequence). The CDR3 is made up of 11 amino acids.

This clonotype has at least ten counts. The V and J genes are TRBV6-1 and TRBJ2-7; 13 nucleotides agree with TRBD2. From germline, CDR1 is MNHNS and CDR2 SASEGT. The CDR3 is 16 residues long. The junction had 7 bases not matched to a gene; V was cut back by 6 bases and J by 2 bases. CDR3 bases: TGTGCCAGCAGCGCCCTTGGACTAGCGGGAGCCTACGAGCAGTACTTC. It codes for CASSALGLAGAYEQYF.

V gene TRBV20-1 combines with J gene TRBJ2-3, with TRBD2 matching over 11 bases. CDR1 is DFQATT and CDR2 is SNEGSKA in the germline V gene (reference sequence). Losses at the gene ends were 1 base for V and 2 bases for J; bases not matched to a gene: 8. The CDR3 is 17 residues long. CDR3 bases: TGCAGTGCTAGAGTCCATCCTAGCGGGGGGACCACAGATACGCAGTATTTT. Translated, it gives CSARVHPSGGTTDTQYF.

This clonotype was recorded at least ten times. The J gene is TRBJ2-3, the V gene TRBV18; 7 positions match TRBD1. This CDR3 is 17 amino acids long. Trimming at V came to 1 base and at J to 1 base, leaving 8 bases not matched to a gene. Germline-derived CDR1 and CDR2 are KGHSH and LQKENI. CDR3 protein: CASSPQRGRGGTDTQYF. The CDR3 bases are TGTGCCAGCTCACCACAGAGGGGGCGAGGAGGCACAGATACGCAGTATTTT.

There are many counts of this clonotype. The chain employs TRBV7-2 and TRBJ1-4; TRBD1 is a possible D gene (6 bases). This CDR3 comprises 16 residues. The V end was cut by 5 bases, the J end by 8 bases, with 21 bases between. Per the germline V gene, CDR1 is SGHTA and CDR2 is FQGNSA. The CDR3 region is CASSQSTGLAGEKLFF. The DNA of the CDR3 is TGTGCCAGCAGCCAGTCGACAGGTCTCGCGGGGGAAAAACTGTTTTTT. Full variable domain (remainder filled in from reference TRBV7-2 and TRBJ1-4): GAGVSQSPSNKVTEKGKDVELRCDPISGHTALYWYRQSLGQGLEFLIYFQGNSAPDKSGLPSDRFSAERTGGSVSTLTIQRTQQEDSAVYLCASSQSTGLAGEKLFFGSGTQLSVL.

The sample holds many counts of this clonotype. V gene TRBV4-2 combines with J gene TRBJ2-3; the match to TRBD2 covers 8 bases. CDR1 and CDR2 (germline): LGHNA, YNFKEQ. V trimming: 1 base; J trimming: 6 bases; junction bases outside the gene matches: 15. This CDR3 is built from 18 residues. The CDR3 sequence is CASSQAQFSGGAPDTQYF. The CDR3 nucleotides are TGTGCCAGCAGCCAAGCTCAGTTTTCGGGGGGGGCCCCCGATACGCAGTATTTT.

This clonotype was found many times. This chain connects TRBV7-9 to TRBJ2-7; 10 positions agree with TRBD1. This CDR3 spans 15 amino acids. Germline V gives CDR1 SEHNR, CDR2 FQNEAQ (reference sequence). After removal of 2 bases from V and 7 bases from J, the junction contained 8 bases not matched to a gene. CDR3 sequence reads: CASSLFSGQGEEQYF. The CDR3 DNA reads TGTGCCAGCAGCTTATTTTCCGGACAGGGGGAAGAGCAGTACTTC. Supplemented by reference TRBV7-9 and TRBJ2-7, the full variable domain reads DTGVSQNPRHKITKRGQNVTFRCDPISEHNRLYWYRQTLGQGPEFLTYFQNEAQLEKSRLLSDRFSAERPKGSFSTLEIQRTEQGDSAMYLCASSLFSGQGEEQYFGPGTRLTVT.

This clonotype was detected ten times or more. CDR3 nucleotides: TGCGCCAGCAGCCGAGGAAGAAACTACGAGCAGTACTTC. Residues: CASSRGRNYEQYF. V and J are TRBV5-1 and TRBJ2-7, with D uncertain. The CDR3 contains 13 residues. Deletions cut 4 bases from V and 3 bases from J, with 11 bases between. Germline V gene data show CDR1 as SGHRS and CDR2 as YFSETQ.

In its sample, this clonotype was seen many times. The chain is built from TRBV20-1 and TRBJ1-3; D is possibly TRBD1 (5 bases). CDR1 and CDR2 (germline): DFQATT, SNEGSKA (reference sequence). The CDR3 runs 12 residues. The germline V and J ends were trimmed by 3 bases and 3 bases, with 6 bases remaining between them. This chain's CDR3 is CSASRDGNTIYF. As DNA, the CDR3 is TGCAGTGCTAGCAGGGATGGAAACACCATATATTTT.

This clonotype was seen ten or more times. The gene calls are TRBV6-2 or TRBV6-3 and TRBJ2-3, with 8 nucleotides matching TRBD1. Germline CDR1 and CDR2: MNHEY and SVGEGT. The CDR3 sequence is 15 residues long. The V and J ends lost 2 bases and 2 bases, in that order; junction bases with no gene match: 3. This chain's CDR3 is CASSYGTGDTDTQYF. CDR3 bases: TGTGCCAGCAGTTACGGGACAGGAGACACAGATACGCAGTATTTT.

By frequency in the sample, this clonotype is medium-sized. The V and J genes are TRBV5-1 and TRBJ2-1; D gene ambiguous. V was cut by 2 bases and J by 4 bases, with 16 bases left in between. Per the germline V gene, CDR1 is SGHRS and CDR2 is YFSETQ. The CDR3 spans 16 residues. The CDR3, as DNA: TGCGCCAGCAGCTTAACTGGTGTCGAAGCTTACAATGAGCAGTTCTTC. Translating gives CASSLTGVEAYNEQFF.

This clonotype has at least ten counts. The chain combines TRBV7-9 with TRBJ2-7; TRBD1 or TRBD2 may be the D gene (6 bases each). The ends were cut back, 1 base at V and 7 bases at J, with 17 bases in the middle. Germline V lookup: CDR1 SEHNR, CDR2 FQNEAQ (reference sequence). CDR3 length: 15 residues. The CDR3 region has the DNA TGTGCCAGCAGCTTAGTGGGGGGCGCGTCATGGGAGCAGTACTTC. It translates to CASSLVGGASWEQYF.

This clonotype was recorded at least ten times. The chain links TRBV28 to TRBJ1-1, with D possibly being TRBD1 (5 bases). The CDR3 loop spans 19 amino acids. V lost 4 bases to trimming and J lost 0 bases, with 24 bases between them. The germline CDR1 and CDR2 sequences are MDHEN and SYDVKM. The CDR3 DNA sequence: TGTGCCAGCAGTTCGTCGGCTTGGGGAACAATGGACATGAACACTGAAGCTTTCTTT. Encoded protein: CASSSSAWGTMDMNTEAFF.

This clonotype was seen repeatedly, ten times or more. In nucleotides, the CDR3 is TGTGCCAGCAGCTTGGACCCAACCGGGACAGTGAACACTGAAGCTTTCTTT. As protein: CASSLDPTGTVNTEAFF. V gene TRBV5-6 combines with J gene TRBJ1-1, with 7 positions matching TRBD1. This CDR3 has 17 residues. V gave up 0 bases and J gave up 0 bases; unmatched junction bases: 8. Germline V gives CDR1 SGHDT, CDR2 YYEEEE.

This clonotype showed up many times. The J gene is TRBJ2-1, the V gene TRBV5-5; D gene uncertain. Germline V CDR1 and CDR2: SGHKS, YYEKEE (reference sequence). The CDR3 sequence is 14 residues long. V was cut by 4 bases and J by 9 bases, with 17 bases left in between. CDR3 protein: CASSRYLLRIEQFF. DNA for the CDR3: TGTGCCAGCAGCCGATACCTGCTCAGAATTGAGCAGTTCTTC.

This clonotype was counted at least ten times. The gene calls are TRBV6-6 and TRBJ1-1, with 7 nucleotides matching TRBD1. Germline CDR1 and CDR2: MNHNY and SVGAGI (reference sequence). The CDR3 consists of 13 residues. The junction had 4 bases not matched to a gene; V was cut back by 4 bases and J by 5 bases. The CDR3 nucleotides are TGTGCCAGCAGTTTTGACAGGGAAACTGAAGCTTTCTTT. As protein: CASSFDRETEAFF.

This clonotype occurred a few times. The chain couples TRBV6-2 or TRBV6-3 to TRBJ1-2; 8 nucleotides align to TRBD1. CDR1 is MNHEY, CDR2 SVGEGT, per germline. The CDR3 length is 12 residues. The trim removed 5 bases at V and 5 bases at J, leaving 1 base unmatched. The DNA of the CDR3 is TGTGCCAGCAGTGACAGGGGTTATGGCTACACCTTC. Translation: CASSDRGYGYTF.

This clonotype showed up many times. The rearrangement uses TRBV10-3 and TRBJ1-1; 8 bases align to TRBD1. This CDR3 has 15 amino acids. With 11 bases clipped from V and 8 bases from J, the junction kept 19 bases outside the gene matches. Germline V gene lookup returns CDR1 ENHRY and CDR2 SYGVKD. The CDR3 reads CASRPHGTGQNEAFF. CDR3 nucleotide sequence: TGTGCCTCCCGCCCTCACGGGACAGGACAAAACGAAGCTTTCTTT.

Judged by abundance, this clonotype is medium-sized. The germline gene is not matched at one end of the junction; a read error may be the cause. The chain carries TRBV5-1 and TRBJ1-1, with a possible D match to TRBD1 (6 bases). The CDR3 is made up of 17 amino acids. The germline V gene has CDR1 SGHRS and CDR2 YFSETQ. CDR3 in DNA: TGCGCCAGCAGCCCCTCTATCTCGACGACAGGAACTGGGTTGCGGGCCTTT. Amino acids: CASSPSISTTGTGLRAF.

This clonotype was counted ten times or more. The chain joins TRBV20-1 to TRBJ2-7, with 10 bases matching TRBD2. V shed 2 bases, J shed 0 bases, and the junction held 4 bases outside the gene matches. Germline CDR1 and CDR2: DFQATT and SNEGSKA (reference sequence). The CDR3 contains 15 residues. DNA for the CDR3: TGCAGTGCTAGAATAGCGGGGGGAAGCTCCTACGAGCAGTACTTC. Amino acid sequence: CSARIAGGSSYEQYF.

This clonotype occurred many times. The chain couples TRBV10-3 to TRBJ1-2; no firm D call. The V gene's germline CDR1 is ENHRY and CDR2 SYGVKD. The CDR3 runs 13 residues. With 2 bases removed from V and 4 bases from J, the gap between germline ends came to 8 bases. For the CDR3, the DNA is TGTGCCATCAGTGAGGAGCGGTTCTATGGCTACACCTTC. The encoded protein is CAISEERFYGYTF.

The chain is built from TRBV10-3 and TRBJ2-7; possible D gene TRBD1, 6 bases. The V gene's germline CDR1 is ENHRY and CDR2 SYGVKD. This CDR3 region has 14 residues. The V end was cut by 8 bases, the J end by 1 base, with 15 bases between. For the CDR3, the DNA is TGTGCCATCGGTTCCAGGGGAAGATCCTACGAGCAGTACTTC. Translation gives CAIGSRGRSYEQYF.

This clonotype occurred many times. The J gene is TRBJ2-6, the V gene TRBV12-3 or TRBV12-4, with D possibly matching TRBD2 (6 bases). The CDR3 is 18 residues long. The ends were cut back, 1 base at V and 0 bases at J, with 13 bases in the middle. The CDR3 here is CASSLDNWGVSGANVLTF. The CDR3 DNA reads TGTGCCAGCAGTTTAGATAATTGGGGGGTCTCTGGGGCCAACGTCCTGACTTTC.

This clonotype was seen many times. The chain links TRBV5-1 to TRBJ2-5; 10 bases match TRBD1. Trimming at V came to 4 bases and at J to 9 bases, leaving 12 bases not matched to a gene. The CDR3 is 15 residues long. The V gene's germline CDR1 is SGHRS and CDR2 YFSETQ. The CDR3 loop reads CASSLHPGTGVSQYF. In DNA, the CDR3 is TGCGCCAGCAGCCTACACCCCGGGACAGGGGTATCCCAGTACTTC.

This clonotype was counted ten times or more. The rearrangement links TRBV20-1 to TRBJ1-5, with 12 nucleotides matching TRBD1. Germline V CDR1 and CDR2: DFQATT, SNEGSKA (reference sequence). This CDR3 is built from 16 residues. With V trimmed by 6 bases and J by 3 bases, 9 bases remained unmatched. The CDR3 DNA reads as TGCAGTGCCGCGTCGGGACAGGGGGCGAACAATCAGCCCCAGCATTTT. Translated, it gives CSAASGQGANNQPQHF.

The sample holds many counts of this clonotype. The chain joins TRBV7-2 to TRBJ2-5, with 7 bases matching TRBD1. Germline assignment: CDR1 SGHTA and CDR2 FQGNSA. The CDR3 is made up of 12 amino acids. The junction had 6 bases not matched to a gene; V was cut back by 5 bases and J by 9 bases. The CDR3 bases are TGTGCCAGCAGCCCCCCGGACAGGCCCCAGTACTTC. Protein product: CASSPPDRPQYF.

This clonotype was picked up many times. V is TRBV10-3 and J is TRBJ2-1; D is uncertain. The V and J ends lost 1 base and 4 bases respectively, with 14 bases between them. CDR1 is ENHRY and CDR2 is SYGVKD in the germline V gene. This CDR3 comprises 16 residues. CDR3 in amino acids: CAISEFPASTYNEQFF. CDR3 in DNA: TGTGCCATCAGTGAGTTCCCGGCGTCCACTTACAATGAGCAGTTCTTC.

This clonotype was seen ten or more times. The chain employs TRBV5-1 and TRBJ2-7; D might be TRBD2 (5 bases). CDR1 SGHRS and CDR2 YFSETQ come from the germline V gene. Between the trimmed V and J ends, which lost 0 bases and 6 bases, there was a span of 13 bases. The length of the CDR3 is 14 residues. The CDR3 region is CASSLGFDYPEQYF. For the CDR3, the DNA is TGCGCCAGCAGCTTGGGTTTTGACTACCCCGAGCAGTACTTC.

This clonotype rates as medium-sized. The V and J genes are TRBV7-6 and TRBJ2-7; possibly TRBD1 or TRBD2 for D (5 bases each). Trimming cost V 4 bases and J 3 bases, with 10 bases left between them. Germline-derived CDR1 and CDR2 are SGHVS and FNYEAQ. The CDR3 covers 13 residues. The CDR3 DNA sequence: TGTGCCAGCAGCTCGGGACCGAACTACGAGCAGTACTTC. Translated: CASSSGPNYEQYF.